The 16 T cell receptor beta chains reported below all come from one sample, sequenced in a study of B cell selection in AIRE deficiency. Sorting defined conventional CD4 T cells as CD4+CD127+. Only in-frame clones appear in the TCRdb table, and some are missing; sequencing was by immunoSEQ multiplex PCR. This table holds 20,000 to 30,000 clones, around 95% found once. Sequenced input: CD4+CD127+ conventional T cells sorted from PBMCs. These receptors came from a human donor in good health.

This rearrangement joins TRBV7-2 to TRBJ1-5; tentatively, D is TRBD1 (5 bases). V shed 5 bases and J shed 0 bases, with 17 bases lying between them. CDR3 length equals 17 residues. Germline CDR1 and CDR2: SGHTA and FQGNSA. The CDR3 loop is CASSPARWGNSNQPQHF. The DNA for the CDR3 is TGTGCCAGCAGCCCAGCCCGCTGGGGGAATAGCAATCAGCCCCAGCATTTT.

For the CDR3, the DNA is TGTGCCAGTAGTATTTCGTCGGTAAACACTGAAGCTTTCTTT. Translating it yields CASSISSVNTEAFF. This rearrangement joins TRBV19 to TRBJ1-1; D is unclear. Germline CDR1 reads LNHDA; CDR2 reads SQIVND (reference sequence). The V end lost 3 bases, the J end lost 2 bases, and 10 bases lay between the germline ends. CDR3 length: 14 amino acids.

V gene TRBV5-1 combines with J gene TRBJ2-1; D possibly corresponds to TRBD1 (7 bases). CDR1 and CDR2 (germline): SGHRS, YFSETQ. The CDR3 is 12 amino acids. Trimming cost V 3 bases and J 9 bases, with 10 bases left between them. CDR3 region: CASSYQGGEQFF. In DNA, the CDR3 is TGCGCCAGCAGCTATCAGGGGGGTGAGCAGTTCTTC.

As DNA, the CDR3 is TGTGCCAGCCGGGGGCAGGGAAGCACCGGGGAGCTGTTTTTT. It yields the protein CASRGQGSTGELFF. The chain links TRBV7-2 to TRBJ2-2; D is perhaps TRBD1 or TRBD2 (6 bases each). The CDR3 runs 14 residues. Looked up from germline, CDR1 is SGHTA and CDR2 is FQGNSA. Trimming took 8 bases from V and 4 from J, leaving 14 bases between them.

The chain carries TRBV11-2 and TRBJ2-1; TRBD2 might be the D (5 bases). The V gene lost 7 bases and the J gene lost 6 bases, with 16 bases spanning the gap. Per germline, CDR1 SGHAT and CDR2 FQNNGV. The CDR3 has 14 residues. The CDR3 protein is CASTKGSAGNEQFF. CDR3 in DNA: TGTGCCAGCACCAAGGGCTCGGCGGGCAATGAGCAGTTCTTC.

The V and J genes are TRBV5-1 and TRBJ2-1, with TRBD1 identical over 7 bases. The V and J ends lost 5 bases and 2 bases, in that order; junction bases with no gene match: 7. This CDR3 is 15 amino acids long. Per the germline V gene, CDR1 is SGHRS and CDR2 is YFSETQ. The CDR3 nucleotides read TGCGCCAGCAGGCGAGGGGGCGCGGCCTACAATGAGCAGTTCTTC. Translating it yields CASRRGGAAYNEQFF.

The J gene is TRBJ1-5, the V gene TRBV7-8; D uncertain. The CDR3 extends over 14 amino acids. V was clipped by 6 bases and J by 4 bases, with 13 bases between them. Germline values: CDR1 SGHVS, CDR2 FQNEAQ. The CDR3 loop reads CASSLGPRNQPQHF. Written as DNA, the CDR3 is TGTGCCAGCAGTTTGGGCCCGCGGAATCAGCCCCAGCATTTT.

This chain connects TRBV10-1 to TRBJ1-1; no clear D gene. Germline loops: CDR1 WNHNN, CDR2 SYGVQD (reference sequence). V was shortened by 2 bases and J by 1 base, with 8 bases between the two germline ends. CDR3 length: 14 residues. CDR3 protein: CASSESTANTEAFF. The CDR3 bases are TGCGCCAGCAGTGAGAGCACAGCGAACACTGAAGCTTTCTTT.

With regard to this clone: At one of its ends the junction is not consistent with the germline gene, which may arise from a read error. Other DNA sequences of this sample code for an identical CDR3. The CDR3 spells CASSLEWNGYEQYF. CDR3 sequence (DNA): TGCGCTAGCAGCTTGGAATGGAACGGTTACGAGCAGTACTTC. V usage is TRBV5-1 and J usage is TRBJ2-7, with no clear D. Looked up from germline, CDR1 is SGHRS and CDR2 is YFSETQ. CDR3 size: 14 residues.

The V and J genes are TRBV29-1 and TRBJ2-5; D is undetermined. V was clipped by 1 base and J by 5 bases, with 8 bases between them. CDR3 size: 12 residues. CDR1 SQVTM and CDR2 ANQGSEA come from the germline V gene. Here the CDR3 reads CSVEAETETQYF. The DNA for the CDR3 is TGCAGCGTTGAAGCAGAAACGGAGACCCAGTACTTC. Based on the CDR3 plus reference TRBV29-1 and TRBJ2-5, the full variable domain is SAVISQKPSRDICQRGTSLTIQCQVDSQVTMMFWYRQQPGQSLTLIATANQGSEATYESGFVIDKFPISRPNLTFSTLTVSNMSPEDSSIYLCSVEAETETQYFGPGTRLLVL.

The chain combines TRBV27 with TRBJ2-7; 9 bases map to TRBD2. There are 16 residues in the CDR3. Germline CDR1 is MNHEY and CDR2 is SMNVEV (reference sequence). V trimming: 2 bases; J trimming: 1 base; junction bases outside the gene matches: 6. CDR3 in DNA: TGTGCCAGCAGTTTAGGGCTAGCGGGGTCATCCTACGAGCAGTACTTC. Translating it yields CASSLGLAGSSYEQYF.

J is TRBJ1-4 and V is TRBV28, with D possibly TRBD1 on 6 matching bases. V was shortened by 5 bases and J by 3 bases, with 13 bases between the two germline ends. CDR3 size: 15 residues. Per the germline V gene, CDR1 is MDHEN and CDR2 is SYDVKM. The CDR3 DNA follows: TGTGCCAGCAGTAAGGCGGGGGCGGCTAATGAAAAACTGTTTTTT. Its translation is CASSKAGAANEKLFF.

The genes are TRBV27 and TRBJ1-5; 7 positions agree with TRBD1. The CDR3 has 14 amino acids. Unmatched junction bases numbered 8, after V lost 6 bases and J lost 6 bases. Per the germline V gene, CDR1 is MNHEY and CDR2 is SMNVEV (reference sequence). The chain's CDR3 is CASSQDRILQPQHF. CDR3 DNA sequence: TGTGCCAGCAGCCAGGACAGGATCCTTCAGCCCCAGCATTTT.

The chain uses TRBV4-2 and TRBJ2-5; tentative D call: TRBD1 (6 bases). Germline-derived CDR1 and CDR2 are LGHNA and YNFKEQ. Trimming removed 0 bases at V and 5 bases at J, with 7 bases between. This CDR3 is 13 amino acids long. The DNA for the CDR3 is TGTGCCAGCAGCCAAGATACAGGGGAGACCCAGTACTTC. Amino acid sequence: CASSQDTGETQYF.

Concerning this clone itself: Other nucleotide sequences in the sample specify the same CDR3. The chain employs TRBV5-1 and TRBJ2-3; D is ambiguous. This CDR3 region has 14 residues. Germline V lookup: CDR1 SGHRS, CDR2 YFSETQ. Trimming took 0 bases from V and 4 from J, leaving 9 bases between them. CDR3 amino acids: CASSLGQGPDTQYF. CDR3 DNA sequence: TGCGCCAGCAGCTTGGGGCAAGGTCCAGATACGCAGTATTTT.

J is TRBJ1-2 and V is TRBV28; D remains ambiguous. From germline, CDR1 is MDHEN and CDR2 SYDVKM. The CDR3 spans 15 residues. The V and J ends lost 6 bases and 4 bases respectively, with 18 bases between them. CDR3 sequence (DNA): TGTGCCAGCAGCCTATCTCCCCCAATGCTCTATGGCTACACCTTC. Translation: CASSLSPPMLYGYTF.